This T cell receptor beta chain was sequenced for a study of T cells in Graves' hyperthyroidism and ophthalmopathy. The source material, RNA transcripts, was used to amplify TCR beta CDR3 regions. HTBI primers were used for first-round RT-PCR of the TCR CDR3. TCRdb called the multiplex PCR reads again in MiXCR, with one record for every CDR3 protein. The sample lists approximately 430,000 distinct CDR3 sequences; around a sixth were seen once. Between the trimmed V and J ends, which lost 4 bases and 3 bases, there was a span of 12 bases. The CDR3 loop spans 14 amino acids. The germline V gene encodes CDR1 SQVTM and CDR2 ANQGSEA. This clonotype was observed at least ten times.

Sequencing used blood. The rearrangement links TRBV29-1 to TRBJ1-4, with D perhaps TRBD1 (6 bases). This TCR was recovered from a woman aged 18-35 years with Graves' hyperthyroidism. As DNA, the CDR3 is TGCAGCGTTGCAAAGACAGGAGCTAATGAAAAACTGTTTTTT. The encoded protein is CSVAKTGANEKLFF. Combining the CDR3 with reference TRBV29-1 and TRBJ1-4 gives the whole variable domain SAVISQKPSRDICQRGTSLTIQCQVDSQVTMMFWYRQQPGQSLTLIATANQGSEATYESGFVIDKFPISRPNLTFSTLTVSNMSPEDSSIYLCSVAKTGANEKLFFGSGTQLSVL.